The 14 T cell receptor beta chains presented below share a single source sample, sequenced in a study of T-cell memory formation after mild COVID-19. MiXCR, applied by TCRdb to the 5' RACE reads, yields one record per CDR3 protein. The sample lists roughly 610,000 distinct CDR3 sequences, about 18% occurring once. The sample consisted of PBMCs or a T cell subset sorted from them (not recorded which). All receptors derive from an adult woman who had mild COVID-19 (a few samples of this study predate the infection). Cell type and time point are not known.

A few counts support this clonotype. In DNA form, the CDR3 reads TGCAGTGCTAGAGAGGGGATCACTGAAGCTTTCTTT. Its protein is CSAREGITEAFF. V is TRBV20-1 and J is TRBJ1-1, with unresolved D. From germline, CDR1 is DFQATT and CDR2 SNEGSKA (reference sequence). Trimming cost V 0 bases and J 4 bases, with 6 bases left between them. The CDR3 consists of 12 residues.

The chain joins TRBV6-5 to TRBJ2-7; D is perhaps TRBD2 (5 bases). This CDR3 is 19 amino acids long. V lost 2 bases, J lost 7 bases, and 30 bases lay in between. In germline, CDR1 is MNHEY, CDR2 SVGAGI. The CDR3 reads CASSYPRIRLRNHPGEQYF. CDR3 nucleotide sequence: TGTGCCAGCAGTTACCCTCGTATTAGGTTACGGAACCACCCGGGGGAGCAGTACTTC.

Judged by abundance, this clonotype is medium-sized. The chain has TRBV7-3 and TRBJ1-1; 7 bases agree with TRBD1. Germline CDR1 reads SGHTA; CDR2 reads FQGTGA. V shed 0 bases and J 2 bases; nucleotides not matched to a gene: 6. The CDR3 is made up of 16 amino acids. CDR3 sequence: CASSLTPTGRNTEAFF. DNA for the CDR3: TGTGCCAGCAGCTTAACACCGACAGGGCGTAACACTGAAGCTTTCTTT.

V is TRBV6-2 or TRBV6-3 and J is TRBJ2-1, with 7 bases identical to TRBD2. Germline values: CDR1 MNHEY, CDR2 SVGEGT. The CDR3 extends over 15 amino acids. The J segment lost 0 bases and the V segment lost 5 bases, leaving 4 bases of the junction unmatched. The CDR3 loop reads CASSLREASYNEQFF. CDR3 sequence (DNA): TGTGCCAGCAGTCTTCGGGAGGCCTCCTACAATGAGCAGTTCTTC.

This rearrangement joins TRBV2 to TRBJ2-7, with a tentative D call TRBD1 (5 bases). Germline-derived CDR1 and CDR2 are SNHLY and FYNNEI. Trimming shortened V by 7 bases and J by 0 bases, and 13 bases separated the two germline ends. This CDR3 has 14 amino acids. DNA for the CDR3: TGTGCCAGCAAGGAGCAGGGTTCCTCCTACGAGCAGTACTTC. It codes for CASKEQGSSYEQYF.

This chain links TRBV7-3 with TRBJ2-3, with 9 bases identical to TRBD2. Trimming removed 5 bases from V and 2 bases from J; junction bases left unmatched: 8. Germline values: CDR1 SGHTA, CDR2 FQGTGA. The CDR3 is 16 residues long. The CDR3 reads CASSHSGGGVTDTQYF. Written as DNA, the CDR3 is TGTGCCAGCAGCCATAGCGGGGGAGGGGTCACAGATACGCAGTATTTT.

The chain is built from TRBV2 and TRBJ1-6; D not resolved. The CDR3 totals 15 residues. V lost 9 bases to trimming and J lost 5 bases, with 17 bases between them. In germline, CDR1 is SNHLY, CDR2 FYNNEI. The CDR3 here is CASSDLGRHNSPLHF. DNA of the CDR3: TGTGCCAGTTCTGATCTAGGACGGCATAATTCACCCCTCCACTTT.

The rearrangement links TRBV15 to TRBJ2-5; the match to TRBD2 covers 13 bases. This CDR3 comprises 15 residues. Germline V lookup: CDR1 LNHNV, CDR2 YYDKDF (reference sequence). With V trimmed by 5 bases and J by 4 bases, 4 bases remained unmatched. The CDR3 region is CATSRTSGSRETQYF. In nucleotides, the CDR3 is TGTGCCACCAGCCGGACTAGCGGGAGCAGAGAGACCCAGTACTTC.

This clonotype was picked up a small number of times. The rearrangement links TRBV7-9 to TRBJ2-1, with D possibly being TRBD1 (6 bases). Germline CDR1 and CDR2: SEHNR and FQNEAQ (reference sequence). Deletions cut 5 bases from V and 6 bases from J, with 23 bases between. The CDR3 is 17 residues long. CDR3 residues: CASSRLPGQGNGNEQFF. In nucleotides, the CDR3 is TGTGCCAGCAGCAGACTACCGGGACAAGGGAATGGCAATGAGCAGTTCTTC.

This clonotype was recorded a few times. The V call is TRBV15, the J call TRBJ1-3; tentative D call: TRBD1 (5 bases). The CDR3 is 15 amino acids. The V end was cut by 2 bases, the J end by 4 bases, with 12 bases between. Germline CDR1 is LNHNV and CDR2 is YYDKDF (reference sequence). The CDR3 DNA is TGTGCCACCAGCAGATCCGACAGTTTCGGAAACACCATATATTTT. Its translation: CATSRSDSFGNTIYF.

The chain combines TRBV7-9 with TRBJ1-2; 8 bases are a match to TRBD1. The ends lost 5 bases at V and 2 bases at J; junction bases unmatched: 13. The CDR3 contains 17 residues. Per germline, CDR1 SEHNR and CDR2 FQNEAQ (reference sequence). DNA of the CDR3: TGTGCCAGCAGCCCCCCCTATGACAGGGGCGCCAACTATGGCTACACCTTC. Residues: CASSPPYDRGANYGYTF.

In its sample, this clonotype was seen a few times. The CDR3 here is CASSEYRWGGQYF. CDR3 bases: TGTGCCAGCAGTGAATATCGGTGGGGGGGCCAGTATTTT. The chain joins TRBV25-1 to TRBJ2-3; possibly TRBD2 for D (7 bases). Trimming took 0 bases from V and 12 from J, leaving 13 bases between them. CDR1 and CDR2 from the germline V gene are MGHDK and SYGVNS. The CDR3 covers 13 residues. Based on the CDR3 plus reference TRBV25-1 and TRBJ2-3, the full variable domain is EADIYQTPRYLVIGTGKKITLECSQTMGHDKMYWYQQDPGMELHLIHYSYGVNSTEKGDLSSESTVSRIRTEHFPLTLESARPSHTSQYLCASSEYRWGGQYFGPGTRLTVL.

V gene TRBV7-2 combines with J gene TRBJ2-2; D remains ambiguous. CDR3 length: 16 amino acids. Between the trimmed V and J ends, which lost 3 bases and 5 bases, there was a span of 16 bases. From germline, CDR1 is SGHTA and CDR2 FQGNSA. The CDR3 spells CASSLSSLGVTGELFF. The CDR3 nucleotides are TGTGCCAGCAGCTTGTCCTCTCTAGGAGTAACCGGGGAGCTGTTTTTT. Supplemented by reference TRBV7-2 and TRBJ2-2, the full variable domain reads GAGVSQSPSNKVTEKGKDVELRCDPISGHTALYWYRQSLGQGLEFLIYFQGNSAPDKSGLPSDRFSAERTGGSVSTLTIQRTQQEDSAVYLCASSLSSLGVTGELFFGEGSRLTVL.

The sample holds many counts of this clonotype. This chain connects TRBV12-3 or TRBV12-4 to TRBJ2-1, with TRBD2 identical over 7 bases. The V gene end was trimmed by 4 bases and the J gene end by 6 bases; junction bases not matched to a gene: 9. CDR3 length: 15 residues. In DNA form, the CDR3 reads TGTGCCAGCAGTTCCAGTGGGAGGGCCCCCAATGAGCAGTTCTTC. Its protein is CASSSSGRAPNEQFF.